A selection of T cell receptor beta chains follows, all from one sample in a study of graft-versus-host responses after intestinal transplantation. Which antigens these TCRs recognize remains unknown. Generated by immunoSEQ multiplex PCR, the TCRdb table keeps only in-frame clones and is missing some. The table includes under 140,000 clones, around 93% detected once. Here the sequenced sample was unstimulated CD8+ T cells sorted from spleen or lymph node cells, taken before intestinal transplant. These TCRs come from a human donor who received an intestinal transplant. Each CDR3 is given with its conserved first and last residue. The D gene is left open where the match is weak. Only part of the rows carry a size: once, few, many, or a class if the clone is expanded.

V gene,clone size,J gene,D gene,CDR3 protein,CDR3 DNA
TRBV27,-,TRBJ2-1,TRBD2,CASRGGRVTGEQFF,TGTGCCAGCCGGGGGGGGAGAGTTACCGGTGAGCAGTTCTTC
TRBV6-1,-,TRBJ2-7,-,CASSERAAYEQYF,TGTGCCAGCAGTGAGAGGGCCGCCTACGAGCAGTACTTC
TRBV28,few,TRBJ2-7,TRBD2,CASSLLDAGGPIPHEQYF,TGTGCCAGCAGTTTGCTCGATGCGGGAGGGCCGATCCCCCACGAGCAGTACTTC
TRBV6-1,-,TRBJ1-5,-,CASPGPGKNQPQHF,TGTGCCAGCCCAGGACCCGGGAAGAATCAGCCCCAGCATTTT
TRBV6-5,-,TRBJ2-1,TRBD2,CASSYSAGANNEQFF,TGTGCCAGCAGTTACTCGGCGGGAGCGAACAATGAGCAGTTCTTC
TRBV2,-,TRBJ2-7,-,CASSGFEQYF,TGTGCCAGCAGTGGGTTTGAGCAGTACTTC
TRBV4-2,once,TRBJ1-5,-,CASSQDKGNQPQHF,TGTGCCAGCAGCCAAGATAAAGGGAATCAGCCCCAGCATTTT
TRBV10-3,-,TRBJ2-7,-,CAISEQGQTYEQYF,TGTGCCATCAGTGAACAGGGTCAGACCTACGAGCAGTACTTC
TRBV11-2,-,TRBJ2-5,-,CASSLSRLYLSGEETQYF,TGTGCCAGCAGTCTATCCCGATTGTATCTGTCGGGGGAAGAGACCCAGTACTTC
TRBV7-2,-,TRBJ2-2,TRBD2,CASSFRAGGEYTGELFF,TGTGCCAGCAGCTTTCGAGCGGGAGGGGAGTACACCGGGGAGCTGTTTTTT
TRBV7-7,-,TRBJ2-6,-,CASSGSLVPQSRANVLTF,TGTGCCAGCAGCGGGTCATTAGTGCCACAAAGTCGGGCCAACGTCCTGACTTTT
TRBV27,-,TRBJ2-7,-,CASSLSGRDEQYF,TGTGCCAGCAGTTTATCAGGGCGGGACGAGCAGTACTTC
TRBV29-1,-,TRBJ2-3,TRBD1,CSVDGPGGTDTQYF,TGCAGCGTTGATGGGCCAGGGGGTACAGATACGCAGTATTTT
TRBV19,-,TRBJ2-1,-,CASSPTGTNEQFF,TGTGCCAGTAGTCCGACAGGTACCAATGAGCAGTTCTTC
TRBV10-1,-,TRBJ2-2,-,CASSDLRAGELFF,TGCGCCAGCAGTGATCTCAGGGCCGGGGAGCTGTTTTTT
TRBV6-1,-,TRBJ2-7,TRBD1,CASRGGQRTYEQYF,TGTGCCAGCAGAGGGGGACAGAGGACCTACGAGCAGTACTTC
TRBV7-6,-,TRBJ2-1,TRBD2,CASSSLAGGYNEQFF,TGTGCCAGCAGCTCTCTAGCGGGAGGCTACAATGAGCAGTTCTTC
TRBV7-9,-,TRBJ1-5,-,CASSADYQPQHF,TGTGCCAGCAGCGCCGACTATCAGCCCCAGCATTTT
TRBV30,once,TRBJ2-1,-,CAWGADWLNEQFF,TGTGCCTGGGGAGCGGACTGGTTAAATGAGCAGTTCTTC
TRBV5-4,-,TRBJ2-2,-,CASSLGRTGELFF,TGTGCCAGCAGCTTGGGCCGCACCGGGGAGCTGTTTTTT
TRBV11-3,-,TRBJ2-1,-,CASSLESGPSYNEQFF,TGTGCCAGCAGCTTAGAATCAGGGCCCTCCTACAATGAGCAGTTCTTC
TRBV5-6,once,TRBJ2-3,TRBD2,CASSVPASGHPDTQYF,TGTGCCAGCAGCGTCCCGGCTAGCGGACACCCAGATACGCAGTATTTT
TRBV9,-,TRBJ2-1,TRBD2,CASSVSGRAPYNEQFF,TGTGCCAGCAGCGTAAGCGGGAGGGCCCCCTACAATGAGCAGTTCTTC
TRBV29-1,-,TRBJ2-7,TRBD1,CSVVRGQSYEQYF,TGCAGCGTTGTAAGGGGGCAATCCTACGAGCAGTACTTC
TRBV4-2,-,TRBJ2-1,TRBD2,CASSPGLAWEQFF,TGTGCCAGCAGCCCCGGACTAGCATGGGAGCAGTTCTTC
TRBV7-6,-,TRBJ2-1,TRBD2,CASSSLAGEVSYNEQFF,TGTGCCAGCAGCTCTTTAGCGGGAGAGGTCTCCTACAATGAGCAGTTCTTC
TRBV10-3,once,TRBJ1-3,-,CAISDSIPQGSGNTIYF,TGTGCCATCAGTGATTCTATTCCACAGGGCTCTGGAAACACCATATATTTT
TRBV7-9,-,TRBJ1-1,TRBD1,CASSLAGTGDTEAFF,TGTGCCAGCAGCTTAGCTGGGACAGGCGACACTGAAGCTTTCTTT
TRBV19,few,TRBJ1-2,TRBD1,CASSMGTGGNYGYTF,TGTGCCAGTAGTATGGGGACAGGGGGAAACTATGGCTACACCTTC
TRBV4-1,-,TRBJ2-7,-,CASSQVADGGYEQYF,TGCGCCAGCAGCCAAGTAGCGGACGGGGGCTACGAGCAGTACTTC
TRBV9,-,TRBJ2-1,TRBD2,CASSSGLAGGYNEQFF,TGTGCCAGCAGCTCCGGACTAGCGGGCGGTTACAATGAGCAGTTCTTC
TRBV4-1,once,TRBJ2-7,TRBD1,CASSQGQGGAYEQYF,TGCGCCAGCAGCCAGGGACAGGGGGGCGCCTACGAGCAGTACTTC
TRBV11-2,-,TRBJ2-7,-,CASSSRTATYEQYF,TGTGCCAGCAGCTCCCGGACAGCGACCTACGAGCAGTACTTC
TRBV9,-,TRBJ2-5,-,CASSEGVGKLQYF,TGTGCCAGCAGCGAGGGGGTTGGAAAACTGCAGTACTTC
TRBV27,-,TRBJ2-7,TRBD2,CASSPAGGLYEQYF,TGTGCCAGCAGTCCAGCGGGAGGGCTATACGAGCAGTACTTC
TRBV19,-,TRBJ2-7,-,CASSIASEGFSYEQYF,TGTGCCAGTAGTATAGCGTCGGAGGGGTTCTCGTACGAGCAGTACTTC
TRBV11-3,-,TRBJ2-7,TRBD2,CASSRGGLGYEQYF,TGTGCCAGCAGCCGAGGGGGACTAGGCTACGAGCAGTACTTC
TRBV7-2,-,TRBJ2-7,-,CASSKDPYEQYF,TGTGCCAGCAGCAAAGACCCCTACGAGCAGTACTTC
TRBV7-6,-,TRBJ1-5,TRBD1,CASSLGTGGNQPQHF,TGTGCCAGCAGCTTAGGGACAGGGGGCAATCAGCCCCAGCATTTT
TRBV5-1,-,TRBJ2-7,-,CASSLSAAYEQYF,TGCGCCAGCAGCTTGTCGGCAGCCTACGAGCAGTACTTC
TRBV7-8,-,TRBJ2-5,-,CASSLAEGPQTRETQYF,TGTGCCAGCAGTCTTGCTGAGGGGCCTCAAACTCGAGAGACCCAGTACTTC
TRBV13,once,TRBJ2-2,-,CASSPPGSGTGELFF,TGTGCCAGCAGCCCCCCCGGGAGCGGGACCGGGGAGCTGTTTTTT
TRBV19,once,TRBJ2-7,-,CATTDGPFSEQYF,TGTGCCACCACGGACGGACCCTTCTCCGAGCAGTACTTC
TRBV7-6,-,TRBJ2-7,-,CASSLVTGLATHEQYF,TGTGCCAGCAGCTTAGTTACAGGGTTGGCTACCCACGAGCAGTACTTC
TRBV28,-,TRBJ2-7,TRBD1,CASSFRGRSEQYF,TGTGCCAGCAGTTTCAGGGGGCGTTCCGAGCAGTACTTC